This T cell receptor (beta chain) was found in a study of T-cell memory formation after mild COVID-19. Background on the study: TCR clusters largely stayed donor specific. Study-level results: Clones that contracted from day 15 to 85 had balanced CD4/CD8; later expanders were CD4+ biased. Nothing confirmed that second-wave clones peaking on day 37 were specific for SARS-CoV-2. There were some responding clones in pre-infection memory, which suggested that cross-reactive memory had joined.

This clonotype occurred a few times. Its antigen is unidentified. TCRdb itself ran the 5' RACE reads through MiXCR, one entry per CDR3 protein. This sample has some 490,000 distinct CDR3 sequences, with about 20% found just once. This TCR was recovered from an adult woman who had mild COVID-19 (a few samples of this study predate the infection). Cell type and time point are not known. Sequencing used PBMCs or a T cell subset sorted from them (not recorded which).

Written as DNA, the CDR3 is TGTGCCAGCAGCCCAAAGGACCGGGGAGATACGCAGTATTTT. Its protein is CASSPKDRGDTQYF. The genes are TRBV9 and TRBJ2-3; D is possibly TRBD2 (5 bases). V was clipped by 4 bases and J by 5 bases, with 14 bases between them. The length of the CDR3 is 14 residues. Germline CDR1 and CDR2: SGDLS and YYNGEE.